The 32 T cell receptor beta chains below come from one sample, sequenced in a study of identical twins. TCRdb analysed the 5' RACE reads with MiXCR anew, one entry per CDR3 protein. The sample holds 450,000 or so distinct CDR3 sequences, 11% to 15% seen once. These data were also reused for a study on yellow fever vaccine responses in identical twins.

Sequenced sample: CD4+ T cells sorted from blood. These receptors were taken from a woman between 18 and 29 years old in good health.

This clonotype showed up just once. The chain joins TRBV20-1 to TRBJ2-1; 12 bases agree with TRBD2. The trim removed 6 bases at V and 8 bases at J, leaving 5 bases unmatched. Germline V gene data show CDR1 as DFQATT and CDR2 as SNEGSKA (reference sequence). There are 13 residues in the CDR3. The DNA for the CDR3 is TGCAGTGCCACGACTAGCGGGAGTTATGAGCAGTTCTTC. Its protein is CSATTSGSYEQFF.

In this sample, this clonotype turned up a few times. The CDR3 protein is CASSPGTSAYTQYF. The CDR3 region has the DNA TGTGCCAGCAGTCCCGGGACTAGCGCATATACGCAGTATTTT. The chain carries TRBV12-3 or TRBV12-4 and TRBJ2-3, with TRBD2 matching 10 bases. The V segment lost 5 bases and the J segment 7 bases; nucleotides outside the gene matches: 6. This CDR3 is built from 14 residues.

This clonotype was counted only a few times. The gene calls are TRBV6-2 or TRBV6-3 and TRBJ1-5; TRBD1 is a possible D gene (5 bases). V shed 5 bases and J shed 0 bases, with 14 bases lying between them. Germline loops: CDR1 MNHEY, CDR2 SVGEGT. The length of the CDR3 is 16 residues. CDR3 sequence reads: CASSPLDSDSNQPQHF. DNA for the CDR3: TGTGCCAGCAGTCCACTCGACAGCGATAGCAATCAGCCCCAGCATTTT.

This clonotype was seen more than once but under ten times. This chain uses TRBV9 with TRBJ2-3, with TRBD2 matching 9 bases. Germline values: CDR1 SGDLS, CDR2 YYNGEE. The CDR3 spans 17 residues. J was trimmed by 0 bases and V by 0 bases; bases with no gene match: 5. CDR3 coding DNA: TGTGCCAGCAGCGTAGTTCCTAGCGGGACGAGCACAGATACGCAGTATTTT. It translates to CASSVVPSGTSTDTQYF.

The J gene is TRBJ2-7, the V gene TRBV5-1, with 10 bases matching TRBD2. The CDR3 runs to 17 residues. V gave up 1 base and J gave up 4 bases; unmatched junction bases: 11. CDR1 and CDR2 (germline): SGHRS, YFSETQ. CDR3 protein: CASSLRSSGRIGYEQYF. In DNA form, the CDR3 reads TGCGCCAGCAGCTTGAGGTCTAGCGGGAGAATAGGGTACGAGCAGTACTTC.

At least ten counts were recorded for this clonotype. J is TRBJ2-2 and V is TRBV15, with D unclear. Germline V lookup: CDR1 LNHNV, CDR2 YYDKDF (reference sequence). The CDR3 loop spans 14 amino acids. Trimming shortened V by 3 bases and J by 3 bases, and 8 bases separated the two germline ends. The CDR3 DNA reads as TGTGCCACCAGCAGGAGGTCTGACACCGGGGAGCTGTTTTTT. Amino acid sequence: CATSRRSDTGELFF. The complete variable domain, with remaining parts taken from reference TRBV15 and TRBJ2-2, reads DAMVIQNPRYQVTQFGKPVTLSCSQTLNHNVMYWYQQKSSQAPKLLFHYYDKDFNNEADTPDNFQSRRPNTSFCFLDIRSPGLGDTAMYLCATSRRSDTGELFFGEGSRLTVL.

The CDR3 region is CSATVNTEAFF. For the CDR3, the DNA is TGCAGCGCCACGGTGAACACTGAAGCTTTCTTT. V and J are TRBV29-1 and TRBJ1-1; no definite D call. CDR1 is SQVTM and CDR2 is ANQGSEA in the germline V gene. CDR3 length: 11 residues. The ends were cut back, 7 bases at V and 0 bases at J, with 6 bases in the middle. Based on the CDR3 plus reference TRBV29-1 and TRBJ1-1, the full variable domain is SAVISQKPSRDICQRGTSLTIQCQVDSQVTMMFWYRQQPGQSLTLIATANQGSEATYESGFVIDKFPISRPNLTFSTLTVSNMSPEDSSIYLCSATVNTEAFFGQGTRLTVV.

The chain uses TRBV5-1 and TRBJ2-1, with TRBD2 matching 11 bases. Losses at the gene ends were 2 bases for V and 3 bases for J; bases not matched to a gene: 4. The CDR3 consists of 16 residues. CDR1 SGHRS and CDR2 YFSETQ come from the germline V gene. The CDR3 protein is CASSLNLAGGYNEQFF. The CDR3 bases are TGCGCCAGCAGCTTAAACCTAGCGGGGGGCTACAATGAGCAGTTCTTC.

This clonotype has only a few counts. The chain recombines TRBV18 with TRBJ2-1; 7 bases match TRBD1. CDR1 and CDR2 from the germline V gene are KGHSH and LQKENI. V lost 4 bases to trimming and J lost 0 bases; unmatched junction nucleotides: 3. The CDR3 is 15 residues long. CDR3 nucleotide sequence: TGTGCCAGCTCACATGGACAGGCCTCCTACAATGAGCAGTTCTTC. It translates to CASSHGQASYNEQFF.

This clonotype occurred a few times. V usage is TRBV3-1 and J usage is TRBJ2-7; TRBD1 agrees at 10 bases. The trim removed 0 bases at V and 4 bases at J, leaving 3 bases unmatched. The germline gives CDR1 LGHDT, CDR2 YNNKEL (reference sequence). The CDR3 is 15 amino acids. The chain's CDR3 is CASSQEDRGSYEQYF. For the CDR3, the DNA is TGTGCCAGCAGCCAAGAGGACAGGGGGTCGTACGAGCAGTACTTC.

This clonotype was observed a handful of times. The chain links TRBV6-5 to TRBJ1-1; 8 bases match TRBD1. In germline, CDR1 is MNHEY, CDR2 SVGAGI. The CDR3 extends over 12 amino acids. Unmatched junction bases numbered 8, after V lost 6 bases and J lost 11 bases. The CDR3 nucleotides are TGTGCCAGCAGGACAGGGGATAGAGGGGCTTTCTTT. Protein sequence: CASRTGDRGAFF.

This clonotype was observed at least ten times. This chain connects TRBV6-4 to TRBJ2-3, with 8 bases aligning to TRBD1. Unmatched junction bases numbered 4, after V lost 4 bases and J lost 1 base. Germline V lookup: CDR1 MRHNA, CDR2 SNTAGT. CDR3 length: 15 residues. CDR3 loop: CASSVGGQGTDTQYF. The CDR3 region has the DNA TGTGCCAGCAGTGTGGGGGGACAGGGCACAGATACGCAGTATTTT.

This clonotype appeared once. The chain combines TRBV7-8 with TRBJ2-3, with 8 bases fitting TRBD2. J gave up 6 bases and V 5 bases, and 10 bases lay outside the gene matches. The CDR3 runs 15 residues. Germline-derived CDR1 and CDR2 are SGHVS and FQNEAQ. CDR3 nucleotides: TGTGCCAGCAGCGCACCGGGACTAGTGTTGGATACGCAGTATTTT. Translation: CASSAPGLVLDTQYF.

The chain employs TRBV4-3 and TRBJ2-4; D not resolved. The CDR3 consists of 16 residues. V lost 0 bases and J 1 base, leaving 10 bases between the germline ends. Germline V gene sequence: CDR1 LGHNA, CDR2 YSLEER. The CDR3 coding sequence is TGCGCCAGCAGCCAAGAATTAGGGTTGGCCAAAAACATTCAGTACTTC. It is translated as CASSQELGLAKNIQYF.

The chain employs TRBV6-1 and TRBJ2-3; TRBD2 might be the D (7 bases). The germline V gene encodes CDR1 MNHNS and CDR2 SASEGT. V was clipped by 0 bases and J by 5 bases, with 12 bases between them. This CDR3 comprises 15 residues. The CDR3 loop is CASSEAGGPEDTQYF. In DNA form, the CDR3 reads TGTGCCAGCAGTGAAGCGGGGGGGCCAGAAGATACGCAGTATTTT.

The chain joins TRBV20-1 to TRBJ2-7; the D gene is possibly TRBD1 (5 bases). This CDR3 is built from 13 residues. V was clipped by 4 bases and J by 0 bases, with 10 bases between them. Germline V CDR1 and CDR2: DFQATT, SNEGSKA (reference sequence). For the CDR3, the DNA is TGCAGTGCTAAAGGGGAAAGCTCCTACGAGCAGTACTTC. It codes for CSAKGESSYEQYF.

There are a few counts of this clonotype. J is TRBJ2-1 and V is TRBV7-9; D gene ambiguous. The CDR3 length is 13 residues. The V end was cut by 2 bases, the J end by 7 bases, with 9 bases between. The V gene's germline CDR1 is SEHNR and CDR2 FQNEAQ (reference sequence). DNA for the CDR3: TGTGCCAGCAGCTTAATTGGGATGAATGAGCAGTTCTTC. Protein sequence: CASSLIGMNEQFF.

The chain has TRBV27 and TRBJ1-2; TRBD1 matches 8 bases. Per germline, CDR1 MNHEY and CDR2 SMNVEV (reference sequence). The V gene end was trimmed by 8 bases and the J gene end by 7 bases; junction bases not matched to a gene: 6. The CDR3 has 12 residues. The CDR3 DNA is TGTGCCAGCCGAGGACAGGGAGGTGGCTACACCTTC. It yields the protein CASRGQGGGYTF.

This clonotype was recorded a few times. The J gene is TRBJ2-2, the V gene TRBV29-1, with a possible D match to TRBD2 (5 bases). V lost 2 bases to trimming and J lost 7 bases, with 8 bases between them. The V gene's germline CDR1 is SQVTM and CDR2 ANQGSEA. There are 12 residues in the CDR3. CDR3 in amino acids: CSVELGGGELFF. The CDR3 DNA reads as TGCAGCGTTGAACTAGGAGGCGGGGAGCTGTTTTTT.

Only a few counts were recorded for this clonotype. The V and J genes are TRBV10-3 and TRBJ2-7, with D perhaps matching TRBD1 (6 bases). The CDR3 is 15 amino acids. The V gene's germline CDR1 is ENHRY and CDR2 SYGVKD. Trimming took off 3 bases at V and 0 bases at J, with 12 bases between the two ends. The CDR3 nucleotides are TGTGCCATCAGTGATCAGGACAGAAGCTCCTACGAGCAGTACTTC. As protein: CAISDQDRSSYEQYF.

This clonotype was seen a few times. This chain joins TRBV4-3 and TRBJ2-7; 9 nucleotides line up with TRBD2. With 0 bases clipped from V and 0 bases from J, the junction kept 6 bases outside the gene matches. The CDR3 extends over 17 amino acids. Germline V gene sequence: CDR1 LGHNA, CDR2 YSLEER. CDR3 sequence (DNA): TGCGCCAGCAGCCAAGACCCTAGCGGGGCGAGCTCCTACGAGCAGTACTTC. This codes for CASSQDPSGASSYEQYF.

This clonotype was seen a few times. V is TRBV3-1 and J is TRBJ2-3, with 9 bases identical to TRBD2. Germline V gene sequence: CDR1 LGHDT, CDR2 YNNKEL (reference sequence). V dropped 0 bases and J dropped 9; count of bases not matched to a gene: 4. The CDR3 loop spans 14 amino acids. The CDR3 DNA sequence: TGTGCCAGCAGCCAAGAATCTGCGGGGGGGACGCAGTATTTT. It yields the protein CASSQESAGGTQYF.

This clonotype occurred a few times. The chain links TRBV5-1 to TRBJ1-2, with 9 bases that match TRBD1. V lost 3 bases to trimming and J lost 8 bases; unmatched junction nucleotides: 11. The CDR3 extends over 15 amino acids. Germline V CDR1 and CDR2: SGHRS, YFSETQ. Written as DNA, the CDR3 is TGCGCCAGCAGCTCGGGAACAGGGGGCGCGGAGGGCTACACCTTC. It is translated as CASSSGTGGAEGYTF.

CDR3 bases: TGTGCCAGCAGCTTATTAGGGGGGGCCCATACGCAGTATTTT. It yields the protein CASSLLGGAHTQYF. The V call is TRBV7-9, the J call TRBJ2-3; tentatively, D is TRBD2 (7 bases). The germline V and J ends were trimmed by 2 bases and 7 bases, with 13 bases remaining between them. Germline V gene data show CDR1 as SEHNR and CDR2 as FQNEAQ (reference sequence). The CDR3 is 14 residues long.

The J gene is TRBJ2-1, the V gene TRBV7-2; D is possibly TRBD1 or TRBD2 (5 bases each). V was shortened by 6 bases and J by 5 bases, with 20 bases between the two germline ends. Looked up from germline, CDR1 is SGHTA and CDR2 is FQGNSA. This CDR3 has 16 residues. The CDR3 reads CASSILALRDHNEQFF. The DNA of the CDR3 is TGTGCCAGCAGTATCTTAGCTCTTCGGGACCACAATGAGCAGTTCTTC.

This clonotype has more than one count but fewer than ten. The chain has TRBV6-1 and TRBJ1-1; D remains unclear. The germline gives CDR1 MNHNS, CDR2 SASEGT. This CDR3 spans 12 amino acids. V lost 4 bases and J 3 bases, leaving 6 bases between the germline ends. CDR3 bases: TGTGCCAGCAGTGTGGCACACACTGAAGCTTTCTTT. It specifies CASSVAHTEAFF.

J is TRBJ2-7 and V is TRBV23-1, with D perhaps matching TRBD1 (6 bases). TRBV23-1 belongs to the ORF category, with a function that is uncertain. The germline V and J ends were trimmed by 4 bases and 3 bases, with 19 bases remaining between them. The CDR3 is 16 amino acids. The CDR3 region is CASSRLKLTGIYEQYF. The CDR3 nucleotides are TGCGCCAGCAGTCGGTTGAAGTTGACAGGAATCTACGAGCAGTACTTC.

This clonotype was observed a few times. The chain couples TRBV7-2 to TRBJ2-1; possible D gene TRBD2, 6 bases. CDR3 length equals 14 residues. Trimming took off 4 bases at V and 5 bases at J, with 12 bases between the two ends. Germline loops: CDR1 SGHTA, CDR2 FQGNSA. The CDR3 region is CASSWGLHDNEQFF. CDR3 sequence (DNA): TGTGCCAGCAGCTGGGGACTCCACGACAATGAGCAGTTCTTC.

Remarks on this clonotype: Germline is not matched at one junction end, which may reflect a read error. This chain uses TRBV3-1 with TRBJ2-5, with D perhaps TRBD1 or TRBD2 (5 bases each). Germline CDR1 reads LGHDT; CDR2 reads YNNKEL (reference sequence). The CDR3 contains 11 residues. CDR3 DNA sequence: TGTGCCAGCAGCGAACACGGGACCGGGCACTTC. Amino acids: CASSEHGTGHF.

This clonotype turned up a few times. The chain joins TRBV9 to TRBJ2-1, with 12 bases fitting TRBD2. The V and J ends lost 0 bases and 12 bases, in that order; junction bases with no gene match: 16. The germline CDR1 and CDR2 sequences are SGDLS and YYNGEE. CDR3 size: 18 residues. CDR3 sequence (DNA): TGTGCCAGCAGCGTAGTGGAAGGGGCTAGCGGGGGGGGGTTTGGGCAGTTCTTC. This translates into CASSVVEGASGGGFGQFF.

The chain employs TRBV6-5 and TRBJ1-6; a possible D gene is TRBD1 (6 bases). Between the trimmed V and J ends, which lost 2 bases and 7 bases, there was a span of 18 bases. The CDR3 is made up of 17 amino acids. From germline, CDR1 is MNHEY and CDR2 SVGAGI. CDR3: CASSYGIGGQGNSPLHF. CDR3 sequence (DNA): TGTGCCAGCAGTTACGGAATTGGAGGGCAGGGGAATTCACCCCTCCACTTT.

This clonotype has a handful of counts. V usage is TRBV7-8 and J usage is TRBJ2-2; 8 bases are a match to TRBD1. The germline CDR1 and CDR2 sequences are SGHVS and FQNEAQ. The CDR3 loop spans 16 amino acids. V trimming: 6 bases; J trimming: 4 bases; junction bases outside the gene matches: 10. DNA of the CDR3: TGTGCCAGCAGGGCAGCCGGGACAGGTTCCACCGGGGAGCTGTTTTTT. Its translation: CASRAAGTGSTGELFF.